This T cell receptor beta chain derives from a study of OX40 agonist ivuxolimab in advanced cancers. General notes on the study: Ivuxolimab, which targeted the costimulatory receptor OX40 (CD134), was an agonistic, fully human IgG2 monoclonal antibody. Intravenous ivuxolimab was administered to patients every 2 weeks at six dose levels: 0.01, 0.1, 0.3, 1.5, 3 and 10 mg/kg. Among the approximately 50 dose-escalation patients, 19 had hepatocellular carcinoma, roughly 15 melanoma, 9 renal cell carcinoma and 9 head and neck cancer. In the dose-escalation cohort, roughly 80% of patients were male, and the mean age was about 55 years, with a range of 23 to 79. Prior anti-PD-1, anti-PD-L1 or anti-CTLA-4 therapy was permitted, and less than 45% of dose-escalation patients had received checkpoint inhibitors. Partial responses occurred in three dose-escalation patients: two with cutaneous melanoma and one with hepatocellular carcinoma. The point of sequencing TCRbeta in the periphery was to test whether ivuxolimab changed TCR sequence diversity and drove clonal T-cell expansion. The paper reports the monotherapy dose-escalation portion (N = 52 patients) of the phase I ivuxolimab trial.

Clipping removes 1 base from V and 0 bases from J, with 5 as the unmatched junction base count. The CDR3 has 16 amino acids, counting the end cysteine and phenylalanine. The entry retains the CDR3 DNA only, 48 bases that are in frame from base 1. CDR1 and CDR2 are read off the germline V gene as SGHVS and FNYEAQ. What the research found in general, with its limitations: On average, CD8+ T cells showed more expanded clones than CD4+ T cells after ivuxolimab. The antigen specificity of the peripheral T cells that underwent clonal expansion was not determined. Clonal expansion of both CD4+ and CD8+ blood T cells was observed from baseline to week 6 at doses 0.1 to 3.0 mg/kg. In partial responders in the 0.1-3.0 mg/kg groups, normalized peripheral clonal expansion was found to be among the lowest, especially among CD8+ T cells. Low levels of normalized T-cell clonal expansion were also seen in some patients who did not respond.

As regards this clone: Its cognate antigen has yet to be identified. Base qualities were left out, and no much larger clone turns up one base away.

To sequence the TCRbeta CDR3 region, genomic DNA was isolated from the sorted cells. The immunoSEQ Assay was used to sequence the TCRbeta CDR3 regions. As stored in TCRdb, this immuneACCESS dataset retains in-frame rearrangements with V and J assigned. A fraction of the clones does not appear; measured against another copy, unresolved V genes explain less than half of the discrepancy, and the remainder lacks a known reason. Present in this sample are about 86,000 clones, roughly 89% of which were seen just once. Roughly 9.3% of the sample belongs to the ten largest clones. Patients with a history of autoimmune disease or receiving systemic immunosuppression were excluded from the trial. Peripheral blood for TCR sequencing was collected from all dose cohorts at baseline, on cycle 4 day 1, and on cycle 7 day 1. Samples came from an open-label, multicenter, first-in-human phase I dose-escalation trial of ivuxolimab. Adults with locally advanced or metastatic melanoma, renal cell carcinoma, hepatocellular carcinoma or head and neck squamous cell carcinoma were enrolled in the trial. Before TCR sequencing, CD4+ and CD8+ T cells were separately sorted from peripheral blood.

The sequence links TRBV7-6 to TRBJ1-1, with TRBD1 identical over 7 junction bases. The sequence was collected from an adult with an advanced solid tumor such as melanoma, head and neck, liver or kidney cancer. This material consisted of CD4+ or CD8+ T cells sorted from blood, taken in a trial of the OX40 agonist ivuxolimab. CDR3 protein: CASSLEQGVLNTEAFF. The base sequence is TGTGCCAGCAGCTTAGAGCAGGGGGTTCTGAACACTGAAGCTTTCTTT.